These 7 T cell receptor beta chains were sequenced from one sample in a study of cytomegalovirus exposure and HLA in healthy donors. Method: immunoSEQ multiplex PCR; TCRdb's copy keeps in-frame clones and lacks some. The table has approximately 170,000 clones, about four fifths seen once; the top ten hold about 9.4%. Sequenced input: PBMCs. Receptors originate from a man in his thirties or forties in good health and CMV-seropositive.

The gene calls are TRBV28 and TRBJ2-7, with D tentatively TRBD2 (6 bases). Germline CDR1 MDHEN, CDR2 SYDVKM. Trimming took 2 bases from V and 6 from J, leaving 17 bases between them. The length of the CDR3 is 15 residues. CDR3 bases: TGTGCCAGCAGTTTAATGCTGGGGATGGGGGGCGAGCAGTACTTC. Encoded protein: CASSLMLGMGGEQYF.

This clone was counted a single time. This rearrangement joins TRBV5-4 to TRBJ2-5; a possible D gene is TRBD2 (7 bases). Germline V CDR1 and CDR2: SGHNT, YYREEE (reference sequence). Trimming took off 1 base at V and 5 bases at J, with 18 bases between the two ends. This CDR3 spans 16 amino acids. The CDR3 here is CASSLKYREGRETQYF. CDR3 sequence (DNA): TGTGCCAGCAGCTTGAAATACAGGGAGGGAAGGGAGACCCAGTACTTC.

This chain links TRBV28 with TRBJ1-6; weak D call: TRBD1 (6 bases). The CDR3 is made up of 15 amino acids. Trimming removed 7 bases from V and 4 bases from J, with 14 bases in between. Germline values: CDR1 MDHEN, CDR2 SYDVKM. CDR3 bases: TGTGCCAGCATGTTACAGGGCCCTTATAATTCACCCCTCCACTTT. It encodes CASMLQGPYNSPLHF.

The chain uses TRBV30 and TRBJ1-2; D is possibly TRBD1 (5 bases). The V gene's germline CDR1 is GTSNPN and CDR2 SVGIG (reference sequence). The germline V and J ends were trimmed by 2 bases and 10 bases, with 11 bases remaining between them. This CDR3 is 11 amino acids long. CDR3 in DNA: TGTGCCTGGAGTATTGGGGCAGACTACACCTTC. Its protein product is CAWSIGADYTF.

The rearrangement joins TRBV4-1 to TRBJ1-5, with D unresolved. The V gene's germline CDR1 is MGHRA and CDR2 YSYEKL. V lost 0 bases and J lost 6, with 12 bases in between. CDR3 length: 15 residues. The CDR3 DNA reads as TGCGCCAGCAGCCAAGAGGGCCAGCGGGGTCAGCCCCAGCATTTT. Translated: CASSQEGQRGQPQHF.

The rearrangement links TRBV28 to TRBJ2-2; D possibly corresponds to TRBD2 (5 bases). The CDR3 totals 15 residues. Trimming removed 7 bases at V and 0 bases at J, with 12 bases between. CDR1 MDHEN and CDR2 SYDVKM come from the germline V gene. CDR3 amino acids: CASTPRVANTGELFF. The CDR3 DNA follows: TGTGCCAGCACCCCGAGGGTCGCGAACACCGGGGAGCTGTTTTTT.

This clone was seen only a few times. The CDR3 DNA reads as TGTGCCAGCAGCTTACCCCGGGACACTACTAACTATGGCTACACCTTC. Translation gives CASSLPRDTTNYGYTF. The chain joins TRBV13 to TRBJ1-2; a weak D match, TRBD1 (6 bases). CDR3 length: 16 residues. Trimming removed 2 bases from V and 0 bases from J, with 13 bases in between. Germline CDR1 is PRHDT and CDR2 is FYEKMQ (reference sequence).